The 24 T cell receptor beta chains presented below share a single source sample, sequenced in a study of CD8+CD57+ T cells in acquired aplastic anemia. TCR beta VDJ combinations and CDR3 sequences were profiled from genomic DNA. TCRdb ran MiXCR on the reads and lists one entry per CDR3 protein. Among some 170,000 distinct CDR3 sequences listed, 35% to 55% were seen once. Input material: sorted CD4+, CD8+, or CD8+CD57+ T cells (not recorded which) from PBMCs. The receptors originated from a human donor in good health.

This rearrangement joins TRBV7-9 to TRBJ1-2; 11 nucleotides match TRBD1. Trimming at V came to 4 bases and at J to 7 bases, leaving 5 bases not matched to a gene. Germline V gene data show CDR1 as SEHNR and CDR2 as FQNEAQ (reference sequence). This CDR3 has 14 amino acids. CDR3 amino acids: CASSSRTGGSGYTF. The CDR3 DNA follows: TGTGCCAGCAGCTCCCGGACAGGGGGCTCTGGCTACACCTTC.

This clonotype showed up many times. The chain combines TRBV25-1 with TRBJ2-1, with a possible D match to TRBD1 (6 bases). Germline V gene lookup returns CDR1 MGHDK and CDR2 SYGVNS. This CDR3 has 13 amino acids. Between the trimmed V and J ends, which lost 6 bases and 2 bases, there was a span of 8 bases. Here the CDR3 reads CASRQGAYNEQFF. As DNA, the CDR3 is TGTGCCAGCAGACAGGGTGCCTACAATGAGCAGTTCTTC.

This clonotype came up many times. This rearrangement joins TRBV7-6 to TRBJ2-1; 10 bases agree with TRBD2. The CDR3 spans 16 residues. Germline V gives CDR1 SGHVS, CDR2 FNYEAQ. With 3 bases clipped from V and 4 bases from J, the junction kept 6 bases outside the gene matches. The CDR3 sequence: CASSFSGRQSYNEQFF. The CDR3 region has the DNA TGTGCCAGCAGCTTTAGCGGGAGGCAGTCTTACAATGAGCAGTTCTTC.

The V gene is TRBV24-1, the J gene TRBJ2-3; 7 nucleotides line up with TRBD1. Germline V CDR1 and CDR2: KGHDR, SFDVKD. This CDR3 is built from 15 residues. Trimming took 9 bases from V and 2 from J; bases not matched to a gene: 10. The CDR3 nucleotides read TGTGCCACCGGGACGCGGACAGGATACACAGATACGCAGTATTTT. This codes for CATGTRTGYTDTQYF.

As for this clonotype: The CDR3 ends on some other residue instead of the conserved phenylalanine or tryptophan, so this is likely a read error. V and J are TRBV10-3 and TRBJ1-1; D not resolved. This CDR3 comprises 15 residues. V lost 2 bases, J lost 1 base, and 11 bases lay in between. Germline-derived CDR1 and CDR2 are ENHRY and SYGVKD. The CDR3 DNA sequence: TGTGCCATCAGTGAGCCGGGGATCACGAACACTGAAGCTTTCCTT. This encodes CAISEPGITNTEAFL.

Many counts were recorded for this clonotype. The rearrangement uses TRBV2 and TRBJ2-1; D unresolved. CDR1 SNHLY and CDR2 FYNNEI come from the germline V gene. The CDR3 extends over 17 amino acids. V dropped 2 bases and J dropped 0 bases, with 14 bases sitting between them. CDR3 sequence: CASSEIQTVSSYNEQFF. The DNA of the CDR3 is TGTGCCAGCAGTGAAATACAGACTGTGAGCTCCTACAATGAGCAGTTCTTC.

This clonotype was recorded at least ten times. The chain couples TRBV2 to TRBJ1-5; D is perhaps TRBD1 (5 bases). The V gene lost 4 bases and the J gene lost 0 bases, with 7 bases spanning the gap. The germline gives CDR1 SNHLY, CDR2 FYNNEI. The CDR3 contains 14 residues. The chain's CDR3 is CASSARDSNQPQHF. CDR3 bases: TGTGCCAGCAGTGCCAGGGATAGCAATCAGCCCCAGCATTTT. The variable domain in full, completed from reference TRBV2 and TRBJ1-5, reads EPEVTQTPSHQVTQMGQEVILRCVPISNHLYFYWYRQILGQKVEFLVSFYNNEISEKSEIFDDQFSVERPDGSNFTLKIRSTKLEDSAMYFCASSARDSNQPQHFGDGTRLSIL.

About this clonotype itself: Given a much more abundant clone one base away, this may be a read error. The V gene is TRBV7-9, the J gene TRBJ1-1, with unresolved D. The CDR3 covers 12 residues. Germline assignment: CDR1 SEHNR and CDR2 FQNEAQ (reference sequence). The V and J ends lost 6 bases and 1 base respectively, with 6 bases between them. The CDR3 reads CASRRGNTEAFF. The CDR3 region has the DNA TGTGCCAGCAGACGGGGGAACACTGAAGCTTTCTTT.

Regarding this clonotype: A read error may account for a junction end that differs from germline. The chain couples TRBV10-2 to TRBJ2-1; a weak D match, TRBD1 (5 bases). Per the germline V gene, CDR1 is WSHSY and CDR2 is SAAADI. The CDR3 sequence is 16 residues long. The CDR3 DNA reads TGCGCCAGCAGTGACCCGACAGCGATCTCCAACAATGAGCAGTTCTTC. Translating gives CASSDPTAISNNEQFF.

V gene TRBV7-6 combines with J gene TRBJ2-7; 8 bases agree with TRBD2. V shed 5 bases, J shed 2 bases, and the junction held 11 bases outside the gene matches. There are 16 residues in the CDR3. In germline, CDR1 is SGHVS, CDR2 FNYEAQ. CDR3 in DNA: TGTGCCAGCAGCCCCCGGGGCGGCGGGGGGCCCTACGAGCAGTACTTC. Amino acid sequence: CASSPRGGGGPYEQYF.

The genes are TRBV2 and TRBJ1-1, with 10 bases aligning to TRBD1. Germline lookup yields CDR1 SNHLY and CDR2 FYNNEI. V lost 3 bases to trimming and J lost 5 bases; unmatched junction nucleotides: 6. The CDR3 loop spans 15 amino acids. The chain's CDR3 is CASSELGTGVTEAFF. The CDR3 DNA follows: TGTGCCAGCAGTGAGCTAGGGACAGGGGTAACTGAAGCTTTCTTT.

The V gene is TRBV19, the J gene TRBJ2-1; 10 bases agree with TRBD2. Germline V gene data show CDR1 as LNHDA and CDR2 as SQIVND (reference sequence). J gave up 2 bases and V 6 bases, and 4 bases lay outside the gene matches. The length of the CDR3 is 15 residues. CDR3 coding DNA: TGTGCCAGTAGCGGAGGACTAGCGGCCTACAATGAGCAGTTCTTC. It translates to CASSGGLAAYNEQFF.

In this sample, this clonotype turned up once. Given a much more abundant clone one base away, this may be a read error. The V gene is TRBV11-2, the J gene TRBJ2-1, with D perhaps given as TRBD1 or TRBD2 (5 bases each). The germline CDR1 and CDR2 sequences are SGHAT and FQNNGV. Trimming removed 5 bases at V and 1 base at J, with 15 bases between. There are 16 residues in the CDR3. The CDR3 protein is CASSPGPAQSYNEQFF. The DNA for the CDR3 is TGTGCCAGCAGCCCGGGACCAGCGCAATCCTACAATGAGCAGTTCTTC.

This clonotype appeared a few times. The CDR3 sequence: CATSRQGGQSNQPQHF. The DNA for the CDR3 is TGTGCCACCAGCAGGCAGGGAGGTCAAAGCAATCAGCCCCAGCATTTT. This sequence joins TRBV15 and TRBJ1-5; weak D call: TRBD1 (5 bases). V shed 3 bases and J shed 1 base, with 13 bases lying between them. The CDR3 is 16 amino acids. The germline CDR1 and CDR2 sequences are LNHNV and YYDKDF (reference sequence).

This rearrangement joins TRBV2 to TRBJ2-4, with no clear D. Trimming shortened V by 10 bases and J by 0 bases, and 13 bases separated the two germline ends. CDR1 SNHLY and CDR2 FYNNEI come from the germline V gene. The CDR3 sequence is 14 residues long. CDR3 nucleotide sequence: TGTGCCACCGGACCAAATCTAGCCAAAAACATTCAGTACTTC. Residues: CATGPNLAKNIQYF.

The chain combines TRBV10-3 with TRBJ1-1; 7 bases fit TRBD1. V was pared by 10 bases and J by 2 bases, with 7 bases of the junction left unmatched. The CDR3 is made up of 13 amino acids. Germline V gene sequence: CDR1 ENHRY, CDR2 SYGVKD. DNA for the CDR3: TGTGCCAGTGCCCCAGGGGGAAACACTGAAGCTTTCTTT. Translation: CASAPGGNTEAFF.

The rearrangement joins TRBV10-3 to TRBJ1-3, with TRBD1 identical over 9 bases. Germline CDR1 and CDR2: ENHRY and SYGVKD. The CDR3 contains 14 residues. The J segment lost 9 bases and the V segment lost 10 bases, leaving 13 bases of the junction unmatched. The CDR3 DNA follows: TGTGCCAGCAGCCCGGACAGGGGTAGGAGCACCATATATTTT. Amino acid sequence: CASSPDRGRSTIYF.

This clonotype showed up many times. The chain couples TRBV25-1 to TRBJ1-1; a possible D gene is TRBD1 (5 bases). Per germline, CDR1 MGHDK and CDR2 SYGVNS. This CDR3 comprises 11 residues. Trimming stripped 3 bases from V and 10 bases from J, with 9 bases between. The CDR3: CASSDSGRAFF. As DNA, the CDR3 is TGTGCCAGCAGTGATTCAGGGAGAGCTTTCTTT.

This sequence joins TRBV24-1 and TRBJ2-1; D is possibly TRBD2 (5 bases). The germline gives CDR1 KGHDR, CDR2 SFDVKD. This CDR3 region has 13 residues. CDR3 nucleotide sequence: TGTGCTAGAGGAGGCCGGACCTACAATGAGCAGTTCTTC. Its protein is CARGGRTYNEQFF.

This clonotype was observed many times. The chain joins TRBV20-1 to TRBJ2-3; TRBD1 matches at 9 bases. The CDR3 is 13 residues long. With V trimmed by 6 bases and J by 6 bases, 7 bases remained unmatched. The V gene's germline CDR1 is DFQATT and CDR2 SNEGSKA (reference sequence). This chain's CDR3 is CSAGDRVRDTQYF. DNA for the CDR3: TGCAGTGCCGGGGACAGGGTTAGGGATACGCAGTATTTT.

This clonotype appeared once. The rearrangement joins TRBV20-1 to TRBJ1-2, with TRBD1 matching over 7 bases. The ends lost 6 bases at V and 2 bases at J; junction bases unmatched: 12. CDR1 is DFQATT and CDR2 is SNEGSKA in the germline V gene (reference sequence). The CDR3 consists of 15 residues. Here the CDR3 DNA reads TGCAGTGCCTCAAACCCGGGCAGGGGGAACTATGGCTACACCTTC. This translates into CSASNPGRGNYGYTF.

This clonotype turned up a few times. The V and J genes are TRBV19 and TRBJ2-5, with 7 bases that match TRBD1. Per the germline V gene, CDR1 is LNHDA and CDR2 is SQIVND (reference sequence). The junction had 3 bases not matched to a gene; V was cut back by 3 bases and J by 5 bases. CDR3 length equals 13 residues. Here the CDR3 reads CASSINRGETQYF. DNA for the CDR3: TGTGCCAGTAGTATTAACAGGGGCGAGACCCAGTACTTC.

The chain links TRBV20-1 to TRBJ2-3; 8 bases align to TRBD2. In germline, CDR1 is DFQATT, CDR2 SNEGSKA (reference sequence). This CDR3 contains 17 residues. V shed 0 bases, J shed 0 bases, and the junction held 8 bases outside the gene matches. The CDR3 DNA reads TGCAGTGCTAGAGACTCCACATCTAGCGGGAGCACAGATACGCAGTATTTT. As protein: CSARDSTSSGSTDTQYF.

This clonotype was counted many times. The chain has TRBV20-1 and TRBJ2-7; TRBD1 agrees at 9 bases. The V and J ends lost 0 bases and 1 base, in that order; junction bases with no gene match: 10. The CDR3 is 17 amino acids. In germline, CDR1 is DFQATT, CDR2 SNEGSKA (reference sequence). CDR3 in amino acids: CSARDRRQGGMSYEQYF. CDR3 DNA: TGCAGTGCTAGAGATCGGAGACAGGGGGGAATGTCCTACGAGCAGTACTTC.